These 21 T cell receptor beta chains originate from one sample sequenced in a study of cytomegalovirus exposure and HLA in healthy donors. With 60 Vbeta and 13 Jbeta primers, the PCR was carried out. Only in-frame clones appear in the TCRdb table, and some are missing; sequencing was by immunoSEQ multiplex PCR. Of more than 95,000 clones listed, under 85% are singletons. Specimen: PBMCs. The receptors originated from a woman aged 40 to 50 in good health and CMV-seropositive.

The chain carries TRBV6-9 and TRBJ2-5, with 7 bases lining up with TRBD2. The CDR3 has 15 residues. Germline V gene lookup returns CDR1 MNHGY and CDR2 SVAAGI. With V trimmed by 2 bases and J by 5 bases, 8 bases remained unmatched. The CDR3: CASSYPALGGETQYF. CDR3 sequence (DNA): TGTGCCAGCAGTTATCCGGCACTCGGGGGGGAGACCCAGTACTTC.

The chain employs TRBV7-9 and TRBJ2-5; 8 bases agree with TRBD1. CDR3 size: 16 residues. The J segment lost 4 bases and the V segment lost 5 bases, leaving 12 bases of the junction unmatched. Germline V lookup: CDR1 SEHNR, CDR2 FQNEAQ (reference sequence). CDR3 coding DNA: TGTGCCAGCAGCCTAGAGGGACAGGCACAACGAGAGACCCAGTACTTC. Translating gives CASSLEGQAQRETQYF.

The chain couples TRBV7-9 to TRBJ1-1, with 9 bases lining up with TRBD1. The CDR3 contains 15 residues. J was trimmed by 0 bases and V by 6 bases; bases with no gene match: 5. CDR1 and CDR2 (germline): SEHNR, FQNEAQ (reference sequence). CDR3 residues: CASSSRDRVNTEAFF. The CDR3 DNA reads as TGTGCCAGCAGTTCTAGGGACAGGGTGAACACTGAAGCTTTCTTT.

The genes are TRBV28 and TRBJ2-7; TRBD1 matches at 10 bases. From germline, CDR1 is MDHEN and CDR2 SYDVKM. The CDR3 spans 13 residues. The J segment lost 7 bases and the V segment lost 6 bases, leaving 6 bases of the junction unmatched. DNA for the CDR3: TGTGCCAGCAGGGAGACAGGGGGCTGGGAGCAGTACTTC. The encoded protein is CASRETGGWEQYF.

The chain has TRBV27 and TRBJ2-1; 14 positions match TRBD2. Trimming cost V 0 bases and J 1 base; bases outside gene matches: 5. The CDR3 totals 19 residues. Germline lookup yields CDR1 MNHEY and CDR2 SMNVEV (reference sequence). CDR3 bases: TGTGCCAGCAGTTTATCTACGAGGACTAGCGGGGGGTCCTACAATGAGCAGTTCTTC. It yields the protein CASSLSTRTSGGSYNEQFF.

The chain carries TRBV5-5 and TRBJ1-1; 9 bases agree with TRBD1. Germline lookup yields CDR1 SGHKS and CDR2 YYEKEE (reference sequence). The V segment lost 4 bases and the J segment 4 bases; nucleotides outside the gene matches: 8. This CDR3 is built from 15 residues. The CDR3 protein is CASSTTRQGGTEAFF. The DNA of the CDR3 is TGTGCCAGCAGCACGACCCGACAGGGGGGCACTGAAGCTTTCTTT.

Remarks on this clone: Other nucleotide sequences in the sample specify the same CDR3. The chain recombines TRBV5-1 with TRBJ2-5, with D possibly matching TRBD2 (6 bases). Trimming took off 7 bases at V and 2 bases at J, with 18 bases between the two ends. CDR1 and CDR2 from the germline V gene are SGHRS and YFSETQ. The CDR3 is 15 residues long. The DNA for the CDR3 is TGCGCCAGCGGCCGACTAGTCTCCATACAAGAGACCCAGTACTTC. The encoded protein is CASGRLVSIQETQYF. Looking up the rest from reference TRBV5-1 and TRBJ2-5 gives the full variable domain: KAGVTQTPRYLIKTRGQQVTLSCSPISGHRSVSWYQQTPGQGLQFLFEYFSETQRNKGNFPGRFSGRQFSNSRSEMNVSTLELGDSALYLCASGRLVSIQETQYFGPGTRLLVL.

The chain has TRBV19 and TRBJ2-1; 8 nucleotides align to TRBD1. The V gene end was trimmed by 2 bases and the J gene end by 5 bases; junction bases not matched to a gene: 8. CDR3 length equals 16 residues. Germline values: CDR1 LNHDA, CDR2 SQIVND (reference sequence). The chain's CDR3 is CASSIWTGTSNNEQFF. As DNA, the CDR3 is TGTGCCAGTAGTATATGGACAGGGACCTCTAACAATGAGCAGTTCTTC.

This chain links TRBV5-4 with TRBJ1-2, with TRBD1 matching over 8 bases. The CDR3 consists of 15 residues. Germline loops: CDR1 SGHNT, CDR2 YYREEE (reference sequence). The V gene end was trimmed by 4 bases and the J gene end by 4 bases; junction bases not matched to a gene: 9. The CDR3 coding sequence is TGTGCCAGCAGCGCTGAATTACAGGGGGGCTATGGCTACACCTTC. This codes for CASSAELQGGYGYTF.

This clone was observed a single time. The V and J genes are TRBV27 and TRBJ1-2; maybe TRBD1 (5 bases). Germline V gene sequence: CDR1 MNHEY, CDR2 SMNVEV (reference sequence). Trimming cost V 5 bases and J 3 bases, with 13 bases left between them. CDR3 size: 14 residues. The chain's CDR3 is CASSALGEDYGYTF. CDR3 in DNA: TGTGCCAGCAGTGCTCTAGGGGAGGACTATGGCTACACCTTC.

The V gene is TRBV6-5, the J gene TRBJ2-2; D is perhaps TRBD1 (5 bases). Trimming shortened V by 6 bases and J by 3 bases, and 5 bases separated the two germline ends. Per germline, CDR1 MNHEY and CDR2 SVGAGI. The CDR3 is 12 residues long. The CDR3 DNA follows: TGTGCCAGCAGACAGGACACCGGGGAGCTGTTTTTT. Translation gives CASRQDTGELFF.

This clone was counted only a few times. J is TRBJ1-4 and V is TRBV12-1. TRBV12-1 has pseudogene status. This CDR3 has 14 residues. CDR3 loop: CASSFSGGNEKLFF. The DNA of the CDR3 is TGTGCCAGCAGCTTTTCGGGGGGTAATGAAAAACTGTTTTTT.

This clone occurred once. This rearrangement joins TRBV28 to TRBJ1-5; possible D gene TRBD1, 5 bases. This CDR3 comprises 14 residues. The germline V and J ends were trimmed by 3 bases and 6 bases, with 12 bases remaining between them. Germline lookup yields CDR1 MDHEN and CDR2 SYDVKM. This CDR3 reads CASSLTDQGQPQHF. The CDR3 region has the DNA TGTGCCAGCAGTTTGACAGATCAGGGTCAGCCCCAGCATTTT.

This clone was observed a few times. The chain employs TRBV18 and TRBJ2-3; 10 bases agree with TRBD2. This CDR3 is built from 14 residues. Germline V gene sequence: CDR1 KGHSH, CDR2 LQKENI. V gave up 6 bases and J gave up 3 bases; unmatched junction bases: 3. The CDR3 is CASSPSGSTDTQYF. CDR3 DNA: TGTGCCAGCTCGCCTAGCGGGAGTACAGATACGCAGTATTTT.

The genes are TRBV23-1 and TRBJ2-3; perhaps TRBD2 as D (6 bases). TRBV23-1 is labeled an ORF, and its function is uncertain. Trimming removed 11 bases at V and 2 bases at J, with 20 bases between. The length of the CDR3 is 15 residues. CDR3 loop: CARPHRGFVTDTQYF. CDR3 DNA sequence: TGCGCCCGCCCGCATCGGGGGTTCGTCACAGATACGCAGTATTTT.

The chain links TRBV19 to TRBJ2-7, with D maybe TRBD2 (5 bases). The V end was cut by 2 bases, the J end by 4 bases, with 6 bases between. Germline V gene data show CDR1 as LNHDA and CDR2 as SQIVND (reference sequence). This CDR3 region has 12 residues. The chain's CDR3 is CASSIRGYEQYF. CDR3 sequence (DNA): TGTGCCAGTAGTATACGCGGGTACGAGCAGTACTTC.

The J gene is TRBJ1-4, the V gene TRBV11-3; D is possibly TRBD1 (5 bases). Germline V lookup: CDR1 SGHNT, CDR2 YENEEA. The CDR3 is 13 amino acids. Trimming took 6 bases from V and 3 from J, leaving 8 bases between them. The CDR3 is CASRTAPNEKLFF. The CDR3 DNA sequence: TGTGCCAGCAGGACAGCACCTAATGAAAAACTGTTTTTT.

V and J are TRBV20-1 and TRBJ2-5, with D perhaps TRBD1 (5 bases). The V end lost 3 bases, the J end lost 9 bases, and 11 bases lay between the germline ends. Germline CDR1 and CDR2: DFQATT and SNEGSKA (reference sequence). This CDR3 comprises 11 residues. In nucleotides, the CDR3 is TGCAGTGCTAGCGCACGCAGGGCCCAGTACTTC. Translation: CSASARRAQYF.

The CDR3 DNA reads TGTGCCAGCAGTGTGCTAGGTGGCTACACCTTC. Its protein is CASSVLGGYTF. J is TRBJ1-2 and V is TRBV2; D is uncertain. The germline gives CDR1 SNHLY, CDR2 FYNNEI. The CDR3 runs to 11 residues. Trimming removed 4 bases at V and 7 bases at J, with 7 bases between.

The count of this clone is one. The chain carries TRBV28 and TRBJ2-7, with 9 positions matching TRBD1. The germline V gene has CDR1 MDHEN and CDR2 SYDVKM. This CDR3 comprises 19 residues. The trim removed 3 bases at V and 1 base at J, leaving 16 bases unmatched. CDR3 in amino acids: CASSFPTGGSTQPSYEQYF. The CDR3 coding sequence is TGTGCCAGCAGTTTCCCTACAGGGGGCTCGACTCAGCCTTCCTACGAGCAGTACTTC. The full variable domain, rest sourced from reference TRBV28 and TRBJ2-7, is DVKVTQSSRYLVKRTGEKVFLECVQDMDHENMFWYRQDPGLGLRLIYFSYDVKMKEKGDIPEGYSVSREKKERFSLILESASTNQTSMYLCASSFPTGGSTQPSYEQYFGPGTRLTVT.

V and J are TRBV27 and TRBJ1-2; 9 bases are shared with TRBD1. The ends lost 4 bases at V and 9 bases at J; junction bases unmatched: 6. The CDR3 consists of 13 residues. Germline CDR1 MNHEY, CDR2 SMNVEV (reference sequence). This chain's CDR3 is CASSSGQGLSYTF. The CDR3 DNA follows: TGTGCCAGCAGTTCCGGACAGGGGCTAAGCTACACCTTC.